This section outlines one TCR beta chain sequence together with its context. Repertoires were generated with immunoSEQ multiplex PCR, while TCRdb's copy carries only in-frame clones and drops some. The sample consists of tens of thousands of clones, 94% of them appearing once. The data originate from a study of control samples from healthy donors and cancer patients. Germline V gene sequence: CDR1 SGDLS, CDR2 YYNGEE. With 0 bases removed from V and 3 bases from J, the gap between germline ends came to 12 bases. This CDR3 is 15 amino acids long. What was sequenced was blood. This chain uses TRBV9 with TRBJ1-1, with D possibly matching TRBD1 (6 bases). This clonotype was sampled from a woman between 25 and 40 years old in good health. The CDR3 DNA reads TGTGCCAGCAGCGTAGTGGCCAGGGGTCACACTGAAGCTTTCTTT. It is translated as CASSVVARGHTEAFF.